These 14 T cell receptor beta chains came from one sample sequenced in a study of shared clonotypes between healthy human individuals. Produced via immunoSEQ multiplex PCR; TCRdb's table is partial and in-frame only. The sample records some 980,000 clones, roughly 72% being singletons. The sequencing input was memory CD4+ T cells sorted from blood. Subset noted: CD45RA-negative fraction. The source of these receptors is a young man in good health.

The chain uses TRBV6-5 and TRBJ2-1; 10 nucleotides match TRBD1. The V gene end was trimmed by 6 bases and the J gene end by 6 bases; junction bases not matched to a gene: 8. The CDR3 is made up of 15 amino acids. Germline CDR1 MNHEY, CDR2 SVGAGI. The CDR3 DNA follows: TGTGCCAGCAGAACCGGGACAGGGGCTCTCAATGAGCAGTTCTTC. Amino acid sequence: CASRTGTGALNEQFF.

The rearrangement links TRBV21-1 to TRBJ1-2. TRBV21-1 is deemed a pseudogene. The CDR3 has 14 amino acids. DNA of the CDR3: TGTGCCAGCAGCAAACGGGGACGGAGCTATGGCTACACCTTC. This codes for CASSKRGRSYGYTF.

This chain links TRBV7-9 with TRBJ1-3; TRBD1 aligns across 8 bases. The CDR3 has 17 residues. The junction had 9 bases not matched to a gene; V was cut back by 5 bases and J by 0 bases. Germline V gene sequence: CDR1 SEHNR, CDR2 FQNEAQ (reference sequence). The CDR3 loop is CASSPRTGKHSGNTIYF. The CDR3 nucleotides are TGTGCCAGCAGCCCGCGGACAGGGAAACACTCTGGAAACACCATATATTTT. Combining the CDR3 with reference TRBV7-9 and TRBJ1-3 gives the whole variable domain DTGVSQNPRHKITKRGQNVTFRCDPISEHNRLYWYRQTLGQGPEFLTYFQNEAQLEKSRLLSDRFSAERPKGSFSTLEIQRTEQGDSAMYLCASSPRTGKHSGNTIYFGEGSWLTVV.

CDR3: CASGFGGSSYEQYF. For the CDR3, the DNA is TGTGCCAGCGGGTTTGGCGGATCCTCCTACGAGCAGTACTTC. The chain couples TRBV27 to TRBJ2-7; D gene uncertain. The germline V and J ends were trimmed by 8 bases and 0 bases, with 14 bases remaining between them. Germline V CDR1 and CDR2: MNHEY, SMNVEV (reference sequence). The CDR3 consists of 14 residues.

This clone showed up just once. V gene TRBV6-5 combines with J gene TRBJ1-3, with no clear D. Trimming took 6 bases from V and 2 from J, leaving 5 bases between them. The CDR3 consists of 12 residues. Germline assignment: CDR1 MNHEY and CDR2 SVGAGI. As DNA, the CDR3 is TGTGCCAGCAGCCCGACTGGAAACACCATATATTTT. This gives the protein CASSPTGNTIYF.

In its sample, this clone was seen a few times. The V gene is TRBV5-1, the J gene TRBJ1-2; 8 nucleotides line up with TRBD1. Per the germline V gene, CDR1 is SGHRS and CDR2 is YFSETQ. The trim removed 4 bases at V and 5 bases at J, leaving 7 bases unmatched. The CDR3 length is 14 residues. CDR3 nucleotide sequence: TGCGCCAGCAGCGCGGACAGGGAATTGTATGGCTACACCTTC. Translation gives CASSADRELYGYTF.

This clone was seen more than once but under ten times. The rearrangement links TRBV19 to TRBJ1-5, with D possibly being TRBD1 (5 bases). V shed 3 bases and J shed 4 bases, with 10 bases lying between them. This CDR3 is 14 amino acids long. Germline V gene data show CDR1 as LNHDA and CDR2 as SQIVND (reference sequence). The CDR3 DNA reads TGTGCCAGTAGTATTGAGCCAGGGAATCAGCCCCAGCATTTT. Translating it yields CASSIEPGNQPQHF.

In its sample, this clone is medium-sized. This chain connects TRBV7-2 to TRBJ2-7; 7 bases fit TRBD2. The CDR3 length is 14 residues. CDR1 and CDR2 (germline): SGHTA, FQGNSA. Losses at the gene ends were 5 bases for V and 7 bases for J; bases not matched to a gene: 11. Here the CDR3 reads CASSPSGNLFEQYF. In DNA form, the CDR3 reads TGTGCCAGCAGCCCCAGCGGGAATCTGTTTGAGCAGTACTTC.

The V call is TRBV11-3, the J call TRBJ2-5; TRBD1 matches 8 bases. J lost 1 base, V lost 6 bases, and 7 bases had no gene match. From germline, CDR1 is SGHNT and CDR2 YENEEA. This CDR3 contains 15 residues. The CDR3 DNA follows: TGTGCCAGCAGTCAGACAGGGGCGTCCCAAGAGACCCAGTACTTC. It yields the protein CASSQTGASQETQYF.

The V call is TRBV30, the J call TRBJ2-3; 15 bases are shared with TRBD2. The CDR3 runs to 19 residues. Germline CDR1 reads GTSNPN; CDR2 reads SVGIG (reference sequence). V lost 0 bases to trimming and J lost 4 bases; unmatched junction nucleotides: 11. CDR3 sequence (DNA): TGTGCCTGGAGTGTAGCCCGGACTAGCGGGAGGGGAAGGGCAGATACGCAGTATTTT. Translated, it gives CAWSVARTSGRGRADTQYF.

This clone turned up a few times. The chain carries TRBV4-1 and TRBJ1-5; D gene uncertain. Germline CDR1 MGHRA, CDR2 YSYEKL. The CDR3 spans 16 residues. The V and J ends lost 0 bases and 0 bases respectively, with 9 bases between them. The CDR3, as DNA: TGCGCCAGCAGCCAAGAGGGTTCTCATAGCAATCAGCCCCAGCATTTT. Protein: CASSQEGSHSNQPQHF.

Notes on this clone: The same CDR3 is also encoded by other DNA sequences in this sample. Written as DNA, the CDR3 is TGTGCCAGCAGCTTGGCCGGCAACACCGGGGAGCTGTTTTTT. Residues: CASSLAGNTGELFF. The chain recombines TRBV5-4 with TRBJ2-2; no clear D. The CDR3 has 14 residues. Trimming took 0 bases from V and 2 from J, leaving 5 bases between them. The germline V gene has CDR1 SGHNT and CDR2 YYREEE (reference sequence).

This clone was seen a handful of times. J is TRBJ2-1 and V is TRBV7-2, with unresolved D. In germline, CDR1 is SGHTA, CDR2 FQGNSA. The V end lost 3 bases, the J end lost 7 bases, and 7 bases lay between the germline ends. The CDR3 is made up of 12 amino acids. Here the CDR3 reads CASSFSANEQFF. CDR3 bases: TGTGCCAGCAGCTTTAGTGCGAATGAGCAGTTCTTC.

This clone showed up just a few times. The chain couples TRBV15 to TRBJ1-2; 7 nucleotides agree with TRBD1. The germline CDR1 and CDR2 sequences are LNHNV and YYDKDF (reference sequence). CDR3 length: 16 residues. V dropped 0 bases and J dropped 5; count of bases not matched to a gene: 9. Written as DNA, the CDR3 is TGTGCCACCAGCAGAGATAAGCAGGGGGGAGCGTATGGCTACACCTTC. As protein: CATSRDKQGGAYGYTF.